The source of this T cell receptor (beta chain) is a study of blood T cell repertoires in COVID-19. The wider study: The analysed material was cDNA or gDNA that came from T cells, B-cell-depleted T cells, or PBMCs.

The CDR3 sequence is 12 residues long. Germline-derived CDR1 and CDR2 are KGHDR and SFDVKD. V was pared by 4 bases and J by 6 bases, with 8 bases between. In the original analysis: Reference gene primer amplification yielded estimated nucleated cell counts. This table comes from immunoSEQ multiplex PCR, and its TCRdb copy is limited to in-frame clones, with some not included. Clonal size and the V and J genes are those of that table, whereas D and trimming came from the DNA. This repertoire shows fewer than 250,000 clones, under 90% found once; its top ten account for 4.8%. Material: PBMCs or T cells enriched from blood (not recorded which). The rearrangement joins TRBV24-1 to TRBJ1-2, with D uncertain. The clonotype originates from a woman aged 45 to 65 who had been exposed to COVID-19. The CDR3 nucleotides read TGTGCCACCAGTGAGGAAAGCGATGGCTACACCTTC. The encoded protein is CATSEESDGYTF.